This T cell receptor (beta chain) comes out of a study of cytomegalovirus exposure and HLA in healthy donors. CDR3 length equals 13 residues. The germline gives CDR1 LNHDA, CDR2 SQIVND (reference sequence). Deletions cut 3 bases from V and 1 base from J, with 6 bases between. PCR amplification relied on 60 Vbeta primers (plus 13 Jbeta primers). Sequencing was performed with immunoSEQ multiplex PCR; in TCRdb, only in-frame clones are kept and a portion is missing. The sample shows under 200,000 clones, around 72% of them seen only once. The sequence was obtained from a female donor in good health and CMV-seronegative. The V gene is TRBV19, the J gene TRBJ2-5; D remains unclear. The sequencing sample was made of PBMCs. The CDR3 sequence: CASSIMAQETQYF. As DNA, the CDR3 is TGTGCCAGTAGTATCATGGCCCAAGAGACCCAGTACTTC.